A single sample is the source of the 10 T cell receptor beta chains below, sequenced in a study of blood T cell repertoires in COVID-19. The table came from immunoSEQ multiplex PCR; TCRdb's copy has only in-frame clones and leaves some out. This table holds around 200,000 clones, about 85% found once. Material for sequencing was peripheral blood. The receptor source for this set is a woman of 80 years or more with active or convalescent COVID-19.

The chain employs TRBV9 and TRBJ1-2, with 7 positions matching TRBD1. The CDR3 contains 14 residues. CDR1 SGDLS and CDR2 YYNGEE come from the germline V gene. V shed 0 bases, J shed 8 bases, and the junction held 7 bases outside the gene matches. The CDR3 protein is CASSVAQGDGGYTF. The CDR3 coding sequence is TGTGCCAGCAGCGTAGCTCAGGGGGACGGGGGCTACACCTTC.

The chain is built from TRBV3-1 (or the pseudogene TRBV3-2) and TRBJ2-7; no reliable D call. The germline CDR1 and CDR2 sequences are LGHDT and YNNKEL (reference sequence). CDR3 length equals 13 residues. V shed 1 base and J shed 3 bases, with 7 bases lying between them. For the CDR3, the DNA is TGTGCCAGCAGCCAAGGTCTCTTCTACGAGCAGTACTTC. It is translated as CASSQGLFYEQYF.

The CDR3 protein is CAYSNYNSPLHF. CDR3 DNA: TGTGCCTACTCAAATTATAATTCACCCCTCCACTTT. The chain uses TRBV30 and TRBJ1-6; D gene unclear. CDR3 length: 12 amino acids. Trimming removed 7 bases at V and 4 bases at J, with 8 bases between. Per germline, CDR1 GTSNPN and CDR2 SVGIG (reference sequence).

CDR3 amino acids: CASSGRTGHYGYTF. The CDR3 DNA is TGTGCCAGCAGCGGACGGACAGGGCACTATGGCTACACCTTC. The chain uses TRBV21-1 and TRBJ1-2; the DNA was not used to check the table's D call, TRBD1. TRBV21-1 represents a pseudogene. This CDR3 is 14 amino acids long.

CDR3 amino acids: CATSRDGGAGNTIYF. In DNA, the CDR3 is TGTGCCACCAGCAGAGACGGTGGGGCCGGAAACACCATATATTTT. The gene calls are TRBV15 and TRBJ1-3, with a possible D match to TRBD1 (5 bases). The CDR3 runs 15 residues. The V gene's germline CDR1 is LNHNV and CDR2 YYDKDF (reference sequence). Trimming stripped 0 bases from V and 4 bases from J, with 10 bases between.

The rearrangement links TRBV18 to TRBJ2-2; 10 nucleotides line up with TRBD1. The germline gives CDR1 KGHSH, CDR2 LQKENI. The length of the CDR3 is 15 residues. The V gene end was trimmed by 6 bases and the J gene end by 4 bases; junction bases not matched to a gene: 5. The CDR3 spells CASSPRTGGTGELFF. The CDR3 DNA is TGTGCCAGCTCCCCCAGGACAGGGGGCACCGGGGAGCTGTTTTTT.

In this sample, this clone turned up once. The chain joins TRBV2 to TRBJ2-2; D call uncertain. Trimming took off 8 bases at V and 0 bases at J, with 7 bases between the two ends. The CDR3 extends over 13 amino acids. The germline gives CDR1 SNHLY, CDR2 FYNNEI. The CDR3 sequence: CASLSPNTGELFF. In nucleotides, the CDR3 is TGTGCCAGCCTGAGTCCGAACACCGGGGAGCTGTTTTTT. Variable domain in full (rest from reference TRBV2 and TRBJ2-2): EPEVTQTPSHQVTQMGQEVILRCVPISNHLYFYWYRQILGQKVEFLVSFYNNEISEKSEIFDDQFSVERPDGSNFTLKIRSTKLEDSAMYFCASLSPNTGELFFGEGSRLTVL.

This chain uses TRBV11-2 with TRBJ2-7, with 9 positions matching TRBD2. The CDR3 extends over 17 amino acids. The junction had 7 bases not matched to a gene; V was cut back by 1 base and J by 0 bases. Germline CDR1 SGHAT, CDR2 FQNNGV. The CDR3 reads CASSLVSSGVSSYEQYF. Written as DNA, the CDR3 is TGTGCCAGCAGCTTAGTTTCTAGCGGGGTTAGCTCCTACGAGCAGTACTTC.

The genes are TRBV3-1 (or the pseudogene TRBV3-2) and TRBJ2-5; 9 bases map to TRBD2. This CDR3 contains 17 residues. Germline CDR1 is LGHDT and CDR2 is YNNKEL (reference sequence). V dropped 2 bases and J dropped 0; count of bases not matched to a gene: 7. The CDR3: CASSQKYASGDQETQYF. CDR3 in DNA: TGTGCCAGCAGCCAAAAATATGCTAGCGGGGACCAAGAGACCCAGTACTTC.

This sequence joins TRBV9 and TRBJ2-7; 11 bases line up with TRBD2. The CDR3 runs to 13 residues. V shed 5 bases, J shed 2 bases, and the junction held 0 bases outside the gene matches. Germline V gene sequence: CDR1 SGDLS, CDR2 YYNGEE. The CDR3 DNA reads as TGTGCCAGCAGTAGCGGGGGGGCCTACGAGCAGTACTTC. The encoded protein is CASSSGGAYEQYF.